This entry lists 7 T cell receptor beta chains sequenced from one sample in a study of response to subunit inactivated influenza vaccine. TCRdb re-called the RT-PCR reads through MiXCR, storing one row per CDR3 protein. The sample carries 560,000 or so distinct CDR3 sequences, 7.5% to 8.5% recorded once. Here the sequenced sample was PBMCs from blood, taken roughly 24 months after vaccination. The receptors derive from a man aged 50 to 69 who received an inactivated influenza vaccine.

The rearrangement uses TRBV14 and TRBJ2-5; 9 nucleotides match TRBD2. The CDR3 is 15 amino acids. Unmatched junction bases numbered 9, after V lost 5 bases and J lost 5 bases. CDR1 SGHDN and CDR2 FVKESK come from the germline V gene. As DNA, the CDR3 is TGTGCCAGCAGCGAAACTAGCGGGTCCGGGGAGACCCAGTACTTC. Encoded protein: CASSETSGSGETQYF.

The V gene is TRBV11-2, the J gene TRBJ2-5, with D uncertain. Trimming cost V 2 bases and J 1 base, with 11 bases left between them. The CDR3 totals 15 residues. CDR1 is SGHAT, CDR2 FQNNGV, per germline. The CDR3 loop is CASSLWWQAQETQYF. The CDR3 DNA reads TGTGCCAGCAGCTTATGGTGGCAGGCCCAAGAGACCCAGTACTTC.

This clonotype has at least ten counts. The rearrangement links TRBV7-3 to TRBJ2-2; 8 positions agree with TRBD2. CDR1 SGHTA and CDR2 FQGTGA come from the germline V gene. Losses at the gene ends were 4 bases for V and 4 bases for J; bases not matched to a gene: 8. This CDR3 contains 16 residues. In nucleotides, the CDR3 is TGTGCCAGCAGCTCCCCAGCGGGAGACCCCACCGGGGAGCTGTTTTTT. The encoded protein is CASSSPAGDPTGELFF.

This clonotype has at least ten counts. V gene TRBV20-1 combines with J gene TRBJ2-2; 7 bases map to TRBD2. The CDR3 spans 14 residues. From germline, CDR1 is DFQATT and CDR2 SNEGSKA (reference sequence). The trim removed 3 bases at V and 5 bases at J, leaving 6 bases unmatched. The CDR3 region has the DNA TGCAGTGCTAGCGACCAGGGACTAACCGGGGAGCTGTTTTTT. Translated, it gives CSASDQGLTGELFF.

There are a few counts of this clonotype. The CDR3, as DNA: TGCAGTGCTAGACGGGACACGTCCCTGCCTGGAGCTTTCTTT. Its translation: CSARRDTSLPGAFF. J is TRBJ1-1 and V is TRBV20-1; D is possibly TRBD1 (6 bases). V was trimmed by 2 bases and J by 10 bases, leaving 20 bases between them. The CDR3 length is 14 residues. The germline gives CDR1 DFQATT, CDR2 SNEGSKA (reference sequence).

In its sample, this clonotype was seen a few times. This rearrangement joins TRBV5-1 to TRBJ2-3; 7 bases align to TRBD1. This CDR3 has 14 amino acids. V lost 2 bases to trimming and J lost 5 bases; unmatched junction nucleotides: 5. The germline V gene has CDR1 SGHRS and CDR2 YFSETQ. CDR3 sequence: CASSFQGEVDTQYF. The DNA of the CDR3 is TGCGCCAGCAGCTTCCAGGGGGAAGTAGATACGCAGTATTTT.

This clonotype was counted between two and nine times. The V and J genes are TRBV29-1 and TRBJ2-7; 7 bases line up with TRBD1. This CDR3 has 12 residues. From germline, CDR1 is SQVTM and CDR2 ANQGSEA. The junction had 6 bases not matched to a gene; V was cut back by 4 bases and J by 6 bases. CDR3 region: CSVVGQKSEQYF. The CDR3 nucleotides read TGCAGCGTTGTGGGACAGAAGAGCGAGCAGTACTTC.